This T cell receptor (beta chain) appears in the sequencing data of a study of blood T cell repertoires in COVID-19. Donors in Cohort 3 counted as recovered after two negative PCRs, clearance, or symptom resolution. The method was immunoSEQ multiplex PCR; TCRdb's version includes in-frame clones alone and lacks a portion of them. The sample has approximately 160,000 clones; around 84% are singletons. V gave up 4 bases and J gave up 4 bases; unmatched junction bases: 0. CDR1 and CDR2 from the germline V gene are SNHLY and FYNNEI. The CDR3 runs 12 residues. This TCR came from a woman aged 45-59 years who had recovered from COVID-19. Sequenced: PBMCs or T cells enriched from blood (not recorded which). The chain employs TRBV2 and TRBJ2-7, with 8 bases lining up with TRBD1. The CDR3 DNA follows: TGTGCCAGCAGTGGGACAGGGTACGAGCAGTACTTC. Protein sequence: CASSGTGYEQYF.